This TCR beta chain emerged from a study of cytomegalovirus exposure and HLA in healthy donors. Study in general: Of roughly 400 genotyped donors, roughly 76% grouped in the Caucasian-associated ancestry cluster.

The PCR contained 60 Vbeta and 13 Jbeta primers. Repertoires were generated with immunoSEQ multiplex PCR, while TCRdb's copy carries only in-frame clones and drops some. The data hold 210,000 or so clones, with 85% observed a single time. V gave up 4 bases and J gave up 0 bases; unmatched junction bases: 7. CDR3 length equals 17 residues. Germline V gives CDR1 SNHLY, CDR2 FYNNEI. Comments on this clone: The target antigen is unknown.

General study findings and limits: Sequencing depth roughly uniform across donors was assumed in presence/absence analyses. Later analysis suggested links between common viral pathogens and several top significant clusters.

The TCR was taken from a girl under 10 years old in good health and CMV-seronegative. The V gene is TRBV2, the J gene TRBJ1-4; 8 bases fit TRBD1. What was sequenced was PBMCs. For the CDR3, the DNA is TGTGCCAGCAGTGTCGACAGGGGTATATCAACTAATGAAAAACTGTTTTTT. This encodes CASSVDRGISTNEKLFF. The entire variable domain, with the rest obtained from reference TRBV2 and TRBJ1-4, is as follows: EPEVTQTPSHQVTQMGQEVILRCVPISNHLYFYWYRQILGQKVEFLVSFYNNEISEKSEIFDDQFSVERPDGSNFTLKIRSTKLEDSAMYFCASSVDRGISTNEKLFFGSGTQLSVL.